The sequence of this T cell receptor beta chain was determined in a study of OX40 agonist ivuxolimab in advanced cancers. Overall study context: Dose-escalation cases comprised hepatocellular carcinoma, melanoma, renal cell or head and neck cancer. Overall study findings and caveats: Dose levels from 0.1 to 3.0 mg/kg saw CD4+ and CD8+ blood T cells expand clonally by week 6.

Profiled with immunoSEQ multiplex PCR; TCRdb holds only in-frame clones, not every one. Among tens of thousands of clones listed, 80% to 95% were seen once. Remarks on this clone: Its antigen remains unknown.

Germline assignment: CDR1 MNHNS and CDR2 SASEGT. The CDR3 sequence is 15 residues long. V was pared by 5 bases and J by 3 bases, with 6 bases of the junction left unmatched. The rearrangement joins TRBV6-1 to TRBJ2-3, with TRBD1 matching 9 bases. Specimen: CD4+ or CD8+ T cells sorted from blood, collected in a trial of the OX40 agonist ivuxolimab. This sequence was found in an adult with an advanced solid tumor such as melanoma, head and neck, liver or kidney cancer. CDR3 protein: CASSRDRVGTDTQYF. The DNA for the CDR3 is TGTGCCAGCAGTCGGGACAGGGTAGGAACAGATACGCAGTATTTT.